This TCR beta chain is drawn from a study of blood T cell repertoires in COVID-19. Overall study: PBMCs, B-cell-depleted T cells, or T cells were the source of the cDNA or gDNA that made up the material.

Trimming removed 0 bases from V and 0 bases from J, with 9 bases in between. Germline assignment: CDR1 LGHNA and CDR2 YNFKEQ. The length of the CDR3 is 16 residues. Clones were read by immunoSEQ multiplex PCR, and TCRdb kept only the in-frame ones, dropping some. Here the sample spans about 160,000 clones, around nine tenths being singletons. Sequencing was performed on peripheral blood. The chain links TRBV4-2 to TRBJ1-5; D remains ambiguous. The clonotype originates from a man aged 55 to 70 with active or convalescent COVID-19. The CDR3 protein is CASSQEVGSSNQPQHF. The CDR3 DNA is TGTGCCAGCAGCCAAGAGGTAGGGAGTAGCAATCAGCCCCAGCATTTT.